This T cell receptor beta chain was identified in a study of identical twins. Findings of the study overall: With abundant cord blood beta clonotypes, insertions were fewer; memory repertoires showed no such pattern.

As regards this clonotype: Antigen unknown.

TCRdb reanalysed the 5' RACE reads using MiXCR and keeps one entry per CDR3 protein. The sample includes around 960,000 distinct CDR3 sequences, around an eighth seen only once; the top ten take around 1.6%. Germline CDR1 and CDR2: KGHSH and LQKENI. V was shortened by 3 bases and J by 4 bases, with 31 bases between the two germline ends. CDR3 length: 20 amino acids. The same sample was also studied in work on yellow fever vaccine responses in identical twins.

This clonotype was sampled from a woman aged 18-29 years in good health. The rearrangement uses TRBV18 and TRBJ2-7, with D maybe TRBD2 (7 bases). The material sequenced was PBMCs. The CDR3 DNA sequence: TGTGCCAGCTCACCTTTCGTCGGCGAGATCGCGGGGGCGGAGGTGTACGAGCAGTACTTC. This codes for CASSPFVGEIAGAEVYEQYF. Drawing the rest from reference TRBV18 and TRBJ2-7, the complete variable domain is NAGVMQNPRHLVRRRGQEARLRCSPMKGHSHVYWYRQLPEEGLKFMVYLQKENIIDESGMPKERFSAEFPKEGPSILRIQQVVRGDSAAYFCASSPFVGEIAGAEVYEQYFGPGTRLTVT.